The rows below give T cell receptor beta chains drawn from one sample of a study of blood T cell repertoires in COVID-19. Clones were read by immunoSEQ multiplex PCR, and TCRdb kept only the in-frame ones, dropping some. The sample gives 200,000 to 250,000 clones, around 82% of which show up once; about 4.8% is in the top ten. Sequences were obtained from PBMCs or T cells enriched from blood (not recorded which). Source of these receptors: a woman aged 45-65 years who had been exposed to COVID-19. The CDR3 runs from the conserved cysteine through the conserved F or W. The order of the fields is D gene, J gene, clone size, CDR3 length, V gene, CDR3 protein, CDR3 DNA. A D gene is named only where the DNA matches it firmly. A clone size is listed for some rows: how often the clone was seen (once, few, many), or a class if it is expanded.

TRBD1 TRBJ1-5 - 17 TRBV6-2/TRBV6-3 CASSTGTGAGSNQPQHF TGTGCCAGCAGCACCGGGACAGGGGCTGGCAGCAATCAGCCCCAGCATTTT
TRBD1 TRBJ1-1 - 15 TRBV5-4 CASSLETGRNTEAFF TGTGCCAGCAGCTTGGAGACAGGGAGGAACACTGAAGCTTTCTTT
TRBD1 TRBJ1-3 once 14 TRBV10-3 CATHGTDSGNTIYF TGTGCCACCCACGGGACAGACTCTGGAAACACCATATATTTT
- TRBJ1-1 few 11 TRBV5-1 CASSRGGEAFF TGCGCCAGCAGCCGTGGGGGGGAAGCTTTCTTT
- TRBJ1-1 - 13 TRBV3-1/TRBV3-2 CASSPQRSTEAFF TGTGCCAGCAGTCCTCAGAGGAGCACTGAAGCTTTCTTT
TRBD1 TRBJ1-5 - 14 TRBV5-5 CASSNGQGSQPQHF TGTGCCAGCAGTAACGGACAGGGAAGTCAGCCCCAGCATTTT
- TRBJ2-7 - 13 TRBV30 CAWRKGRSYEQYF TGTGCCTGGAGAAAGGGGCGATCCTACGAGCAGTACTTC
TRBD1 TRBJ2-7 - 16 TRBV10-3 CAIRDNRDRGSGEQYF TGTGCCATCAGGGATAACCGGGACAGGGGTTCGGGTGAGCAGTACTTC
TRBD1 TRBJ1-1 few 13 TRBV12-3/TRBV12-4 CASSRQGGTEAFF TGTGCCAGCAGCCGGCAGGGGGGCACTGAAGCTTTCTTT
TRBD2 TRBJ2-5 - 15 TRBV29-1 CSAPTPAGGLETQYF TGCAGCGCCCCGACCCCGGCGGGGGGTTTGGAGACCCAGTACTTC
TRBD2 TRBJ2-3 - 15 TRBV5-4 CASRPRGTSTDTQYF TGTGCCAGCAGACCGCGGGGGACTAGCACAGATACGCAGTATTTT
- TRBJ1-3 - 15 TRBV2 CASSEARSTGNTIYF TGTGCCAGCAGTGAAGCTAGGAGTACTGGAAACACCATATATTTT
- TRBJ1-4 - 11 TRBV5-6 CASSLGRKLFF TGTGCCAGCAGCTTGGGGAGAAAACTGTTTTTT
- TRBJ1-2 - 15 TRBV19 CASSIEGRWNYGYTF TGTGCCAGTAGTATCGAAGGGAGATGGAACTATGGCTACACCTTC
TRBD1 TRBJ1-3 - 15 TRBV5-6 CASSPAGGYGNTIYF TGTGCCAGCAGCCCGGCAGGGGGTTACGGAAACACCATATATTTT
TRBD2 TRBJ2-1 - 18 TRBV5-1 CASSLAPSGGRTHNEQFF TGCGCCAGCAGCTTGGCCCCTAGCGGGGGGAGAACACACAATGAGCAGTTCTTC
TRBD2 TRBJ2-5 few 15 TRBV7-9 CASSLGTSVRETQYF TGTGCCAGCAGCCTAGGGACTAGCGTTAGGGAGACCCAGTACTTC
- TRBJ1-4 - 13 TRBV29-1 CSVEDRGFEKLFF TGCAGCGTTGAAGATCGCGGCTTTGAAAAACTGTTTTTT
TRBD2 TRBJ2-5 - 16 TRBV5-6 CASRFLSRDYQETQYF TGTGCCAGCAGATTCCTCAGTAGGGACTATCAAGAGACCCAGTACTTC
- TRBJ2-1 - 12 TRBV12-3/TRBV12-4 CASSSDRYEQFF TGTGCCAGCAGTTCTGACAGATATGAGCAGTTCTTC
- TRBJ1-1 few 11 TRBV2 CASARTGTAFF TGTGCCAGCGCCCGAACAGGGACGGCTTTCTTT
- TRBJ2-7 - 10 TRBV4-2 CASGEYEQYF TGTGCCAGCGGAGAATACGAGCAGTACTTC
- TRBJ1-6 - 15 TRBV6-5 CASSYRGGNNSPLHF TGTGCCAGCAGTTACAGGGGCGGAAATAATTCACCCCTCCACTTT
TRBD2 TRBJ2-2 - 18 TRBV9 CASSVRGLAGSNTGELFF TGTGCCAGCAGCGTACGAGGACTAGCGGGGTCGAACACCGGGGAGCTGTTTTTT
- TRBJ1-1 - 14 TRBV3-1/TRBV3-2 CASSLDGPYTEAFF TGTGCCAGCAGCCTTGATGGGCCCTACACTGAAGCTTTCTTT
TRBD1 TRBJ1-5 - 17 TRBV11-3 CASSLLGYRGRSQPQHF TGTGCCAGCAGCTTACTCGGTTACAGGGGTCGTTCTCAGCCCCAGCATTTT
TRBD1 TRBJ1-5 - 18 TRBV5-1 CASTPRDRNFRADQPQHF TGCGCCAGCACCCCTCGGGACAGGAACTTTCGGGCGGATCAGCCCCAGCATTTT
- TRBJ1-1 - 13 TRBV7-9 CASSLAPSLEAFF TGTGCCAGCAGCTTAGCTCCTTCCTTGGAAGCTTTCTTT
TRBD1 TRBJ1-1 once 15 TRBV19 CASSMLQDRGVEAFF TGTGCCAGTAGTATGCTTCAGGACAGGGGGGTTGAAGCTTTCTTT
- TRBJ1-2 - 14 TRBV5-8 CASSFQNRFYGYTF TGTGCCAGCAGCTTTCAAAACAGGTTCTATGGCTACACCTTC
- TRBJ1-1 - 13 TRBV7-3 CASASDGHTEAFF TGTGCCAGCGCCAGCGACGGCCACACTGAAGCTTTCTTT
TRBD2 TRBJ2-3 - 16 TRBV19 CASSPREGVGGDTQYF TGTGCCAGTAGTCCCCGGGAGGGGGTCGGGGGAGATACGCAGTATTTT
TRBD1 TRBJ1-2 - 14 TRBV7-9 CASSLDRDRDGYTF TGTGCCAGCAGCTTAGACAGGGACAGGGACGGCTACACCTTC
- TRBJ1-5 - 14 TRBV7-2 CASSYAGKGVPQHF TGTGCCAGCAGCTACGCCGGGAAGGGGGTACCCCAGCATTTT
TRBD1 TRBJ1-4 - 13 TRBV28 CASSPGQGARLFF TGTGCCAGCAGCCCGGGACAGGGGGCAAGACTGTTTTTT
- TRBJ1-2 once 13 TRBV30 CAWSVIRGIGYTF TGTGCCTGGAGTGTGATCAGGGGCATTGGCTACACCTTC
- TRBJ2-5 - 15 TRBV7-2 CASSLSASRGETQYF TGTGCCAGCAGCTTATCGGCTAGCAGGGGAGAGACCCAGTACTTC
- TRBJ2-1 - 16 TRBV2 CASSAMEGQTWNEQFF TGTGCCAGCAGTGCGATGGAGGGGCAAACGTGGAATGAGCAGTTCTTC
TRBD1 TRBJ2-5 - 18 TRBV9 CASSAGTGIRLTEETQYF TGTGCCAGCAGCGCCGGGACAGGTATACGCCTGACCGAAGAGACCCAGTACTTC
TRBD1 TRBJ2-2 - 13 TRBV3-1/TRBV3-2 CASSLDRAGELFF TGTGCCAGCAGCTTAGACAGGGCCGGGGAGCTGTTTTTT
- TRBJ1-6 - 15 TRBV25-1 CASSESGGKNSPLHF TGTGCCAGCAGTGAATCGGGGGGAAAGAATTCACCCCTCCACTTT
- TRBJ2-2 - 16 TRBV28 CASSRTGTSNTGELFF TGTGCCAGCAGTCGAACCGGGACTTCGAACACCGGGGAGCTGTTTTTT
TRBD2 TRBJ2-2 once 15 TRBV7-6 CASSPQSGGYGELFF TGTGCCAGCAGCCCCCAAAGCGGGGGGTACGGGGAGCTGTTTTTT
TRBD1 TRBJ1-1 - 14 TRBV5-1 CASSFQGAWTEAFF TGCGCCAGCAGCTTTCAGGGGGCGTGGACTGAAGCTTTCTTT
- TRBJ1-1 - 15 TRBV3-1/TRBV3-2 CASSPWGQRNTEAFF TGTGCCAGCAGCCCCTGGGGGCAGAGGAACACTGAAGCTTTCTTT
TRBD1 TRBJ1-1 - 14 TRBV18 CASSRQGRNTEAFF TGTGCCAGCTCCCGACAGGGGAGGAACACTGAAGCTTTCTTT
TRBD1 TRBJ1-5 - 15 TRBV5-6 CASSLGPDRDQPQHF TGTGCCAGCAGCTTGGGACCCGACAGGGATCAGCCCCAGCATTTT
TRBD1 TRBJ1-4 - 14 TRBV28 CASSLWGDREKLFF TGTGCCAGCAGTTTATGGGGGGACAGGGAAAAACTGTTTTTT
- TRBJ1-1 - 13 TRBV5-1 CASSITGSGEAFF TGCGCCAGCAGCATCACAGGGAGCGGTGAAGCTTTCTTT
TRBD1 TRBJ1-1 - 15 TRBV11-2 CASSLEQGSAAEAFF TGTGCCAGCAGCTTAGAACAGGGGAGCGCGGCTGAAGCTTTCTTT
- TRBJ2-4 - 16 TRBV19 CASSIGSRVVKNIQYF TGTGCCAGTAGTATCGGGTCACGGGTGGTCAAAAACATTCAGTACTTC
TRBD2 TRBJ2-3 - 14 TRBV30 CAWSVGGYTDTQYF TGTGCCTGGAGTGTCGGGGGGTACACAGATACGCAGTATTTT